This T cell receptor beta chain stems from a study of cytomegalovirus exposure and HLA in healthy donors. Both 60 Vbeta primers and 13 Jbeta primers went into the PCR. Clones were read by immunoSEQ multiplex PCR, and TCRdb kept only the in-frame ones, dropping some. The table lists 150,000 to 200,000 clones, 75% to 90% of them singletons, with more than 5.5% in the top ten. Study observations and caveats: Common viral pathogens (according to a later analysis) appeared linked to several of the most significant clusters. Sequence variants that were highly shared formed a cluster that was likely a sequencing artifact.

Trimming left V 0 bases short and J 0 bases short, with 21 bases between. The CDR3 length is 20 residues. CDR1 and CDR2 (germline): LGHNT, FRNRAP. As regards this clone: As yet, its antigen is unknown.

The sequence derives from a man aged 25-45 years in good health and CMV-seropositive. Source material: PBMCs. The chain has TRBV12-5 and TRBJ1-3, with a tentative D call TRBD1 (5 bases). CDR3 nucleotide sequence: TGTGCTAGTGGTTTGGTAAACCCCACAGCAGGGTCGAGCTCTGGAAACACCATATATTTT. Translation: CASGLVNPTAGSSSGNTIYF.